The 30 T cell receptor beta chains below come from one sample, sequenced in a study of healthy donors' naive CD4 and CD8 T cells. TCR libraries were built from approximately 490 ng of total RNA by linear amplification. MiXCR, run by TCRdb on the reads, gives a single entry per CDR3 protein. The top ten hold 2% to 2.5% of the sample, which has roughly 200,000 distinct CDR3 sequences, 65% to 75% seen once. The sample was naive CD4+ and CD8+ T cells sorted from blood, pooled from several donors. The receptors shown here come from a pool of human donors in good health; the sample pools cells from several healthy donors.

CDR3 protein: CASSPTGLRDEQYF. CDR3 nucleotides: TGTGCCAGTAGTCCCACAGGCCTCCGCGACGAGCAGTACTTC. The chain combines TRBV19 with TRBJ2-7, with D perhaps TRBD1 (5 bases). Per the germline V gene, CDR1 is LNHDA and CDR2 is SQIVND (reference sequence). Trimming shortened V by 5 bases and J by 5 bases, and 16 bases separated the two germline ends. The CDR3 is 14 amino acids.

V usage is TRBV28 and J usage is TRBJ1-1, with D hard to call. CDR1 and CDR2 from the germline V gene are MDHEN and SYDVKM. The CDR3 is 13 amino acids. Trimming pared 7 bases from V and 4 bases from J, leaving 13 bases between. The CDR3, as DNA: TGTGCCAGCACCCCCTGGGATTTCACTGAAGCTTTCTTT. It is translated as CASTPWDFTEAFF.

V usage is TRBV6-5 and J usage is TRBJ2-7, with 7 positions matching TRBD2. The J segment lost 2 bases and the V segment lost 0 bases, leaving 4 bases of the junction unmatched. The CDR3 is 15 residues long. Germline loops: CDR1 MNHEY, CDR2 SVGAGI. Here the CDR3 DNA reads TGTGCCAGCAGTTACTCGGGGGGAGGGCCCTACGAGCAGTACTTC. Protein product: CASSYSGGGPYEQYF.

The V and J genes are TRBV6-5 and TRBJ2-1, with 8 bases identical to TRBD2. CDR3 length: 16 amino acids. Germline CDR1 MNHEY, CDR2 SVGAGI. Trimming took 8 bases from V and 6 from J; bases not matched to a gene: 15. Here the CDR3 reads CASAPGPVAGPNEQFF. CDR3 DNA sequence: TGTGCCAGCGCCCCTGGCCCGGTAGCGGGACCCAATGAGCAGTTCTTC.

The chain carries TRBV2 and TRBJ1-5; 12 nucleotides line up with TRBD1. V trimming: 2 bases; J trimming: 5 bases; junction bases outside the gene matches: 10. CDR1 and CDR2 (germline): SNHLY, FYNNEI. This CDR3 is 18 amino acids long. CDR3 region: CASSERDRGPGVDQPQHF. The CDR3 DNA reads as TGTGCCAGCAGTGAAAGGGACAGGGGGCCGGGTGTCGATCAGCCCCAGCATTTT.

This clonotype was observed once. The chain carries TRBV30 and TRBJ1-1; 7 nucleotides align to TRBD1. Germline V gene lookup returns CDR1 GTSNPN and CDR2 SVGIG (reference sequence). V lost 2 bases to trimming and J lost 6 bases; unmatched junction nucleotides: 12. The CDR3 covers 15 residues. The CDR3 DNA sequence: TGTGCCTGGAGTCCAAAACAGGGGTGGGTCCCTGAAGCTTTCTTT. It is translated as CAWSPKQGWVPEAFF.

The rearrangement joins TRBV29-1 to TRBJ2-1; TRBD1 matches 9 bases. V lost 6 bases, J lost 4 bases, and 13 bases stayed unmatched. The germline V gene encodes CDR1 SQVTM and CDR2 ANQGSEA. The CDR3 totals 16 residues. The CDR3: CSVAPMAGQGYNEQFF. The CDR3 DNA is TGCAGCGTCGCCCCTATGGCCGGACAGGGGTACAATGAGCAGTTCTTC.

The rearrangement uses TRBV11-1 and TRBJ2-7; D not resolved. The CDR3 runs 14 residues. Germline V gives CDR1 SGHAT, CDR2 FQDESV (reference sequence). Trimming shortened V by 3 bases and J by 3 bases, and 12 bases separated the two germline ends. The DNA for the CDR3 is TGTGCCAGCAGCTTTGAGACCGGCTACTACGAGCAGTACTTC. Encoded protein: CASSFETGYYEQYF.

The chain recombines TRBV6-4 with TRBJ2-1; 11 bases fit TRBD2. Germline V gene sequence: CDR1 MRHNA, CDR2 SNTAGT. CDR3 size: 16 residues. V shed 3 bases and J 8 bases; nucleotides not matched to a gene: 9. The chain's CDR3 is CASSETRLAGKDEQFF. The CDR3 region has the DNA TGTGCCAGCAGTGAAACGAGACTAGCGGGAAAGGATGAGCAGTTCTTC.

V and J are TRBV5-5 and TRBJ1-1, with 8 positions matching TRBD1. The CDR3 runs to 15 residues. Germline CDR1 and CDR2: SGHKS and YYEKEE (reference sequence). V was pared by 3 bases and J by 2 bases, with 6 bases of the junction left unmatched. This CDR3 is CASSSDRGGNTEAFF. Written as DNA, the CDR3 is TGTGCCAGCAGCTCAGACAGGGGCGGAAACACTGAAGCTTTCTTT.

CDR3 sequence: CASSVHLGEGYYEQYF. CDR3 DNA: TGTGCCAGCAGTGTCCACTTGGGTGAGGGATACTACGAGCAGTACTTC. The J gene is TRBJ2-7, the V gene TRBV6-1; D may be TRBD2 (5 bases). The germline V and J ends were trimmed by 4 bases and 3 bases, with 19 bases remaining between them. The V gene's germline CDR1 is MNHNS and CDR2 SASEGT. The CDR3 contains 16 residues.

The rearrangement uses TRBV19 and TRBJ1-5; 9 bases match TRBD1. The CDR3 contains 16 residues. J was trimmed by 3 bases and V by 6 bases; bases with no gene match: 9. The germline CDR1 and CDR2 sequences are LNHDA and SQIVND (reference sequence). The CDR3 sequence is CASSMTGTGFNQPQHF. In DNA form, the CDR3 reads TGTGCCAGTAGCATGACCGGGACAGGGTTCAATCAGCCCCAGCATTTT.

This sequence joins TRBV5-4 and TRBJ1-2; 10 bases fit TRBD1. The CDR3 contains 14 residues. V lost 3 bases to trimming and J lost 9 bases; unmatched junction nucleotides: 8. The germline V gene has CDR1 SGHNT and CDR2 YYREEE (reference sequence). The CDR3 region is CASSSGTGDFSYTF. The CDR3 DNA sequence: TGTGCCAGCAGCTCCGGGACAGGGGATTTCAGCTACACCTTC. The whole variable domain, filled in from reference TRBV5-4 and TRBJ1-2, reads ETGVTQSPTHLIKTRGQQVTLRCSSQSGHNTVSWYQQALGQGPQFIFQYYREEENGRGNFPPRFSGLQFPNYSSELNVNALELDDSALYLCASSSGTGDFSYTFGSGTRLTVV.

V is TRBV29-1 and J is TRBJ1-2; D not resolved. CDR3 length equals 11 residues. Per germline, CDR1 SQVTM and CDR2 ANQGSEA. Trimming removed 3 bases from V and 3 bases from J, with 5 bases in between. The CDR3 region has the DNA TGCAGCGTTGACAGTTACTATGGCTACACCTTC. This encodes CSVDSYYGYTF.

There are a few counts of this clonotype. The genes are TRBV29-1 and TRBJ1-1; D perhaps matches TRBD1 (6 bases). This CDR3 has 11 residues. Germline CDR1 and CDR2: SQVTM and ANQGSEA. V was clipped by 4 bases and J by 3 bases, with 6 bases between them. The CDR3 DNA follows: TGCAGCGTTGGACAGGACACTGAAGCTTTCTTT. Amino acid sequence: CSVGQDTEAFF. The whole variable domain, remainder taken from reference TRBV29-1 and TRBJ1-1, is SAVISQKPSRDICQRGTSLTIQCQVDSQVTMMFWYRQQPGQSLTLIATANQGSEATYESGFVIDKFPISRPNLTFSTLTVSNMSPEDSSIYLCSVGQDTEAFFGQGTRLTVV.

Concerning this clonotype: This CDR3 is missing its conserved last phenylalanine or tryptophan, likely due to a read error. No DNA is shown, since the ends of the CDR3 on it are uncertain; the CDR3 is the one TCRdb lists. The J gene is TRBJ1-3, the V gene TRBV6-2 or TRBV6-3; the table names TRBD1, a call not compared with the DNA. The CDR3 sequence runs 12 residues, both termini included. Germline V gene lookup returns CDR1 MNHEY and CDR2 SVGEGT. CDR3 sequence: CASSTGPGSSEV.

The gene calls are TRBV19 and TRBJ1-2, with 7 positions matching TRBD1. The length of the CDR3 is 16 residues. J was trimmed by 3 bases and V by 5 bases; bases with no gene match: 12. CDR1 is LNHDA and CDR2 is SQIVND in the germline V gene (reference sequence). The CDR3 DNA follows: TGTGCCAGTAGTCCAGGGACAGTTAACGATTACTATGGCTACACCTTC. Protein: CASSPGTVNDYYGYTF.

Concerning this clonotype itself: An end of the junction differs from the germline gene, which may be a read error. The genes are TRBV6-2 or TRBV6-3 and TRBJ2-7; the match to TRBD1 covers 8 bases. The CDR3 has 16 residues. Germline lookup yields CDR1 MNHEY and CDR2 SVGEGT. The CDR3 sequence: CAGSRTPGTGGYEQYF. As DNA, the CDR3 is TGTGCCGGCAGCCGGACCCCCGGGACAGGAGGCTACGAGCAGTACTTC.

The rearrangement uses TRBV7-6 and TRBJ1-2; D is ambiguous. The CDR3 loop spans 15 amino acids. Looked up from germline, CDR1 is SGHVS and CDR2 is FNYEAQ. Trimming took 1 base from V and 3 from J, leaving 12 bases between them. This CDR3 reads CASSLELGGDYGYTF. The CDR3 bases are TGTGCCAGCAGCTTAGAATTAGGAGGAGACTATGGCTACACCTTC.

The table lists this clonotype with a few counts. This chain uses TRBV5-6 with TRBJ2-3; 7 nucleotides align to TRBD2. Per germline, CDR1 SGHDT and CDR2 YYEEEE. This CDR3 spans 12 amino acids. After removal of 7 bases from V and 6 bases from J, the junction contained 5 bases not matched to a gene. The CDR3 coding sequence is TGTGCCAGCGGGAGGGGCTGGGATACGCAGTATTTT. Protein product: CASGRGWDTQYF.

This clonotype turned up a few times. This chain uses TRBV7-9 with TRBJ1-6; a possible D gene is TRBD1 (5 bases). Deletions cut 5 bases from V and 0 bases from J, with 14 bases between. CDR3 length equals 17 residues. Germline values: CDR1 SEHNR, CDR2 FQNEAQ (reference sequence). CDR3 loop: CASSRDRVNSYNSPLHF. The CDR3 DNA sequence: TGTGCCAGCAGCCGGGACCGCGTCAACTCCTATAATTCACCCCTCCACTTT.

The CDR3 bases are TGCAGTGCTAGAGATCCACTAGTTTTCAATGAGCAGTTCTTC. It codes for CSARDPLVFNEQFF. The V and J genes are TRBV20-1 and TRBJ2-1; possible D gene TRBD2, 5 bases. Germline assignment: CDR1 DFQATT and CDR2 SNEGSKA (reference sequence). There are 14 residues in the CDR3. Deletions cut 0 bases from V and 6 bases from J, with 12 bases between.

The chain is built from TRBV6-2 or TRBV6-3 and TRBJ2-7, with 7 bases fitting TRBD1. The germline V gene has CDR1 MNHEY and CDR2 SVGEGT. This CDR3 is 19 amino acids long. With V trimmed by 2 bases and J by 1 base, 17 bases remained unmatched. In DNA, the CDR3 is TGTGCCAGCAGTTACGCCATGATCCGACAGGGCCCACGGTCCTACGAGCAGTACTTC. Protein: CASSYAMIRQGPRSYEQYF.

The J gene is TRBJ2-7, the V gene TRBV30; possibly TRBD2 for D (6 bases). Germline CDR1 reads GTSNPN; CDR2 reads SVGIG (reference sequence). V was pared by 5 bases and J by 0 bases, with 14 bases between. The CDR3 has 14 amino acids. The CDR3 DNA reads as TGTGCCTGGGCGCAGGCGGGGAGCTCCTACGAGCAGTACTTC. Residues: CAWAQAGSSYEQYF.

The gene calls are TRBV29-1 and TRBJ2-3; 8 bases map to TRBD2. The germline V gene has CDR1 SQVTM and CDR2 ANQGSEA. This CDR3 has 13 residues. The V gene end was trimmed by 7 bases and the J gene end by 3 bases; junction bases not matched to a gene: 6. CDR3 sequence reads: CSEREGGTDTQYF. CDR3 nucleotide sequence: TGCAGCGAACGGGAGGGAGGGACAGATACGCAGTATTTT.

This chain joins TRBV19 and TRBJ2-7; 10 bases align to TRBD1. Germline CDR1 and CDR2: LNHDA and SQIVND (reference sequence). CDR3 length equals 13 residues. The trim removed 8 bases at V and 7 bases at J, leaving 8 bases unmatched. CDR3 region: CASGQGGLSEQYF. CDR3 bases: TGTGCCAGTGGACAGGGGGGACTTTCGGAGCAGTACTTC.

This chain links TRBV4-3 with TRBJ2-3, with TRBD2 identical over 9 bases. Germline V gene lookup returns CDR1 LGHNA and CDR2 YSLEER. The CDR3 length is 16 residues. V trimming: 1 base; J trimming: 6 bases; junction bases outside the gene matches: 8. The CDR3 reads CASSQAAGGLSDTQYF. The CDR3, as DNA: TGCGCCAGCAGCCAAGCGGCGGGAGGGCTTTCGGATACGCAGTATTTT.

The J gene is TRBJ1-1, the V gene TRBV6-6, with D perhaps matching TRBD1 (5 bases). The CDR3 length is 14 residues. V lost 6 bases, J lost 3 bases, and 14 bases lay in between. Germline values: CDR1 MNHNY, CDR2 SVGAGI (reference sequence). The CDR3: CASSLDMGDTEAFF. Written as DNA, the CDR3 is TGTGCCAGCAGCCTAGATATGGGGGACACTGAAGCTTTCTTT.

This chain uses TRBV29-1 with TRBJ2-3, with a weak D call TRBD2 (6 bases). V was cut by 7 bases and J by 4 bases, with 15 bases left in between. CDR1 and CDR2 from the germline V gene are SQVTM and ANQGSEA. The length of the CDR3 is 13 residues. CDR3 sequence reads: CSGVGSSPDTQYF. In nucleotides, the CDR3 is TGCAGCGGGGTCGGGAGCTCCCCAGATACGCAGTATTTT.

This clonotype appeared a single time. CDR3 in amino acids: CSVPPEGGYGYTF. CDR3 coding DNA: TGCAGCGTCCCACCCGAGGGCGGCTATGGCTACACCTTC. V usage is TRBV29-1 and J usage is TRBJ1-2, with D unresolved. The length of the CDR3 is 13 residues. Looked up from germline, CDR1 is SQVTM and CDR2 is ANQGSEA. V lost 6 bases, J lost 4 bases, and 15 bases lay in between. The full variable domain, its missing parts supplied by reference TRBV29-1 and TRBJ1-2, is SAVISQKPSRDICQRGTSLTIQCQVDSQVTMMFWYRQQPGQSLTLIATANQGSEATYESGFVIDKFPISRPNLTFSTLTVSNMSPEDSSIYLCSVPPEGGYGYTFGSGTRLTVV.